The TCR beta chain described here comes from a study of cytomegalovirus exposure and HLA in healthy donors. As regards this clone: Its antigen is undetermined.

In the PCR, 60 Vbeta and 13 Jbeta primers were used. Here immunoSEQ multiplex PCR was the method, and the copy in TCRdb shows in-frame clones only, minus some. The sample yields under 150,000 clones, around 80% seen once. V was shortened by 4 bases and J by 3 bases, with 11 bases between the two germline ends. Looked up from germline, CDR1 is SGDLS and CDR2 is YYNGEE. CDR3 length: 14 residues. Study outcomes and limitations: V- and J-gene trimming in TCR beta was tied to a missense DCLRE1C variant by an analysis performed later.

This sequence was found in a woman between 40 and 50 years old in good health and CMV-seronegative. The sample consisted of PBMCs. The chain has TRBV9 and TRBJ2-1, with D hard to call. The DNA of the CDR3 is TGTGCCAGCAGCTTGAACTCGGTCTACAATGAGCAGTTCTTC. Its protein product is CASSLNSVYNEQFF. The complete variable domain, with remaining parts taken from reference TRBV9 and TRBJ2-1, reads DSGVTQTPKHLITATGQRVTLRCSPRSGDLSVYWYQQSLDQGLQFLIQYYNGEERAKGNILERFSAQQFPDLHSELNLSSLELGDSALYFCASSLNSVYNEQFFGPGTRLTVL.